This T cell receptor beta chain was documented in a study of blood T cell repertoires in COVID-19. Study in general: PBMCs, B-cell-depleted T cells, or T cells provided the cDNA or gDNA that made up the material.

The CDR3 runs 14 residues. V lost 0 bases, J lost 9 bases, and 4 bases stayed unmatched. The germline gives CDR1 MNHEY, CDR2 SMNVEV (reference sequence). This clone was seen a few times. Authors' analysis steps: Nucleated cell counts were estimated from reference gene primer amplification. TCRdb's copy holds only in-frame clones and misses some; the assay was immunoSEQ multiplex PCR. V and J calls plus clone size are reproduced from that table; the DNA served to infer D and trimming. The sample yields roughly 41,000 clones, just under 75% seen once. The receptor was isolated from a man between 70 and 80 years old with COVID-19, enrolled during active disease. The J gene is TRBJ2-1, the V gene TRBV27; 8 positions agree with TRBD1. The sequenced material came from peripheral blood. The CDR3 DNA reads as TGTGCCAGCAGTTTATCGACAGGGGAGCCTGAGCAGTTCTTC. This codes for CASSLSTGEPEQFF.